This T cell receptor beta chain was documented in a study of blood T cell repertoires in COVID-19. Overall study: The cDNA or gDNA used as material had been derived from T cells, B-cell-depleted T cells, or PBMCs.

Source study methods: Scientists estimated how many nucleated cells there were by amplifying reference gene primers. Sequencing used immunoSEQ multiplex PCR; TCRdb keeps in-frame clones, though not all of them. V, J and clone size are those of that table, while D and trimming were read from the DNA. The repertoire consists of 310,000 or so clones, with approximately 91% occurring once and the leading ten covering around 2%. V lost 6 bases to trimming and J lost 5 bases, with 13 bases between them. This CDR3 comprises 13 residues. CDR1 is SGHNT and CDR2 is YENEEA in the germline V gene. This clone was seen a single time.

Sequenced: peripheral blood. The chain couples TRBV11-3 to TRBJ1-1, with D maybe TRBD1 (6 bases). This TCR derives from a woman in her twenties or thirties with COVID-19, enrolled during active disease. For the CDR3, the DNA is TGTGCCAGCAGTATCGGACAGTATACTGAAGCTTTCTTT. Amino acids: CASSIGQYTEAFF.